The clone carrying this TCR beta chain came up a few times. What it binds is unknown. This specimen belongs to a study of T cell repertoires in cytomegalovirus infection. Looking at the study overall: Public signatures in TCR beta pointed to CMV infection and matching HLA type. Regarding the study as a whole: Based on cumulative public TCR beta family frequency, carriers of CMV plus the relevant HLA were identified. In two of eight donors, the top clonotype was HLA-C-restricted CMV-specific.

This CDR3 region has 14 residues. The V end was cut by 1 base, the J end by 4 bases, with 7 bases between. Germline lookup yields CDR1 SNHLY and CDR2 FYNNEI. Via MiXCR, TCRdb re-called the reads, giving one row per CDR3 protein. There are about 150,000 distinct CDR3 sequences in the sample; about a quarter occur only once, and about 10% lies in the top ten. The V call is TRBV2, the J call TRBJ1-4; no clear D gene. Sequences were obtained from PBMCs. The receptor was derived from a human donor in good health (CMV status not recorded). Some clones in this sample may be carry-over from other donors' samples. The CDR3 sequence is CASSEGQDNEKLFF. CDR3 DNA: TGTGCCAGCAGTGAAGGGCAGGATAATGAAAAACTGTTTTTT.